This T cell receptor beta chain was obtained from a study of blood T cells in healthy people across ages. V dropped 2 bases and J dropped 7 bases, with 17 bases sitting between them. The CDR3 has 15 residues. The germline CDR1 and CDR2 sequences are KGHSH and LQKENI. Ranging in age from roughly 6 to 90, the donors were healthy Caucasian individuals from Russia. Notes on the study in general: A strong correlation was found between TCR beta diversity and the percentage of naive T cells.

Points on this clonotype: Its antigen is unknown.

Then a second PCR, running roughly 6 to 12 cycles, was carried out with a sample-barcoded 5' primer and a J-beta primer mix. Every cDNA molecule carried a tag from a template-switch adaptor bearing 12 random nucleotides. TCRdb passed the 5' RACE reads through MiXCR, listing each CDR3 protein once. Of about 1,500,000 distinct CDR3 sequences detected, under 30% appear once; the ten largest clones hold 7.7%. V gene TRBV18 combines with J gene TRBJ1-2, with D perhaps TRBD1 (5 bases). Source material: blood. This receptor was taken from a woman aged 25 to 39 in good health. The CDR3 region is CASSPAGEGYCGYTF. CDR3 bases: TGTGCCAGCTCACCAGCGGGGGAGGGGTACTGTGGCTACACCTTC.